What follows are 15 T cell receptor beta chains derived from one specimen sequenced in a study of shared clonotypes between healthy human individuals. Repertoires were generated with immunoSEQ multiplex PCR, while TCRdb's copy carries only in-frame clones and drops some. Of about 1.1 million clones in the sample, about 72% are singletons; the top ten hold about 0.89%. Sequenced input: memory CD4+ T cells from PBMCs. Subset noted: CD45RA-negative fraction. Every receptor here comes from a man between 18 and 35 years old in good health. Some clones in this sample may be carry-over from other donors' samples.

This rearrangement joins TRBV7-2 to TRBJ2-1; TRBD2 aligns across 7 bases. The J segment lost 0 bases and the V segment lost 5 bases, leaving 13 bases of the junction unmatched. Germline lookup yields CDR1 SGHTA and CDR2 FQGNSA. The CDR3 is 18 amino acids. In DNA, the CDR3 is TGTGCCAGCAGCCGTAGTCCACTAGCGAAAAGCTCCTACAATGAGCAGTTCTTC. Translating gives CASSRSPLAKSSYNEQFF.

This clone came up many times. This chain links TRBV4-1 with TRBJ1-3; D might be TRBD1 (6 bases). Trimming removed 1 base from V and 1 base from J, with 14 bases in between. This CDR3 comprises 17 residues. The germline CDR1 and CDR2 sequences are MGHRA and YSYEKL. The CDR3 DNA reads as TGCGCCAGCAGCCAAGGCCTAGCGGGACAATCTGGAAACACCATATATTTT. The encoded protein is CASSQGLAGQSGNTIYF.

V is TRBV28 and J is TRBJ1-2; 7 bases fit TRBD1. The CDR3 length is 16 residues. Trimming at V came to 1 base and at J to 0 bases, leaving 5 bases not matched to a gene. Germline loops: CDR1 MDHEN, CDR2 SYDVKM. The CDR3 DNA follows: TGTGCCAGCAGTTTATACATGCAGGGGGCTAACTATGGCTACACCTTC. Translation: CASSLYMQGANYGYTF.

The count of this clone is one. The J gene is TRBJ1-2, the V gene TRBV12-5; TRBD1 is a possible D gene (5 bases). The CDR3 runs 15 residues. V gave up 2 bases and J gave up 4 bases, with 14 bases separating them. Per the germline V gene, CDR1 is LGHNT and CDR2 is FRNRAP. The CDR3 loop reads CASGLPDGGVYGYTF. In DNA, the CDR3 is TGTGCTAGTGGTTTGCCCGATGGGGGAGTCTATGGCTACACCTTC.

This clone was observed a single time. The rearrangement links TRBV27 to TRBJ1-2; 7 bases line up with TRBD1. The trim removed 5 bases at V and 6 bases at J, leaving 6 bases unmatched. The V gene's germline CDR1 is MNHEY and CDR2 SMNVEV (reference sequence). This CDR3 region has 13 residues. CDR3 bases: TGTGCCAGCAGTACACGACAGGGCGATGGCTACACCTTC. It yields the protein CASSTRQGDGYTF.

The chain joins TRBV5-1 to TRBJ2-2, with TRBD2 identical over 9 bases. The junction had 10 bases not matched to a gene; V was cut back by 2 bases and J by 5 bases. Germline assignment: CDR1 SGHRS and CDR2 YFSETQ. The CDR3 consists of 17 residues. Written as DNA, the CDR3 is TGCGCCAGCAGCTTCCCCTCCGGCGGGAGGGCAACCGGGGAGCTGTTTTTT. It encodes CASSFPSGGRATGELFF.

This clone was seen once. The V and J genes are TRBV15 and TRBJ2-7; TRBD2 matches at 12 bases. The V gene's germline CDR1 is LNHNV and CDR2 YYDKDF (reference sequence). This CDR3 contains 19 residues. The ends lost 0 bases at V and 1 base at J; junction bases unmatched: 10. CDR3 DNA: TGTGCCACCAGCAGAGAGAGTCCGGGGCTAGCGGGAGGGTCCTACGAGCAGTACTTC. Protein: CATSRESPGLAGGSYEQYF.

The rearrangement links TRBV27 to TRBJ1-1, with 12 bases identical to TRBD1. The CDR3 loop spans 15 amino acids. V lost 2 bases to trimming and J lost 5 bases; unmatched junction nucleotides: 3. Germline lookup yields CDR1 MNHEY and CDR2 SMNVEV (reference sequence). The CDR3 here is CASSLGTGGLTEAFF. CDR3 sequence (DNA): TGTGCCAGCAGTTTAGGGACAGGGGGCTTGACTGAAGCTTTCTTT.

As to this clone: A much larger clone differs from this one at a single base, so this may be a read error. Within the sample, other DNA sequences also encode this same CDR3. This sequence joins TRBV10-2 and TRBJ2-7; TRBD2 matches 7 bases. Germline-derived CDR1 and CDR2 are WSHSY and SAAADI. The CDR3 covers 16 residues. The V segment lost 9 bases and the J segment 4 bases; nucleotides outside the gene matches: 18. The CDR3 protein is CASSPLGGLAEYEQYF. CDR3 DNA: TGCGCCAGTAGTCCACTCGGTGGTCTAGCGGAATACGAGCAGTACTTC.

This chain connects TRBV29-1 to TRBJ2-1, with a possible D match to TRBD2 (6 bases). This CDR3 region has 14 residues. Germline CDR1 is SQVTM and CDR2 is ANQGSEA. V gave up 5 bases and J gave up 0 bases, with 11 bases separating them. The CDR3 DNA follows: TGCAGCGTTCGACGGGAGCCCTCCTACAATGAGCAGTTCTTC. Translated: CSVRREPSYNEQFF.

This chain uses TRBV5-4 with TRBJ2-7, with 9 nucleotides matching TRBD1. CDR1 is SGHNT, CDR2 YYREEE, per germline (reference sequence). This CDR3 comprises 14 residues. Trimming at V came to 4 bases and at J to 4 bases, leaving 6 bases not matched to a gene. The CDR3 DNA sequence: TGTGCCAGCAGCCCGACGGGACAGGGTTACGAGCAGTACTTC. Its translation: CASSPTGQGYEQYF.

The rearrangement joins TRBV19 to TRBJ2-2; D gene unclear. Trimming left V 8 bases short and J 4 bases short, with 8 bases between. Germline CDR1 and CDR2: LNHDA and SQIVND (reference sequence). The CDR3 totals 12 residues. CDR3 residues: CASVRRTGELFF. CDR3 sequence (DNA): TGTGCCAGTGTACGGCGCACCGGGGAGCTGTTTTTT. The full variable domain, rest sourced from reference TRBV19 and TRBJ2-2, is DGGITQSPKYLFRKEGQNVTLSCEQNLNHDAMYWYRQDPGQGLRLIYYSQIVNDFQKGDIAEGYSVSREKKESFPLTVTSAQKNPTAFYLCASVRRTGELFFGEGSRLTVL.

Here the CDR3 reads CASSLDRLGLPEQYF. In DNA, the CDR3 is TGTGCCAGCAGTTTAGACAGACTTGGACTGCCCGAGCAGTACTTC. The chain carries TRBV27 and TRBJ2-7; D tentatively fits TRBD1 or TRBD2 (5 bases each). Per germline, CDR1 MNHEY and CDR2 SMNVEV (reference sequence). The V end was cut by 2 bases, the J end by 6 bases, with 17 bases between. CDR3 length equals 15 residues.

A few counts support this clone. The rearrangement links TRBV2 to TRBJ2-5; 14 bases map to TRBD2. Looked up from germline, CDR1 is SNHLY and CDR2 is FYNNEI. J lost 5 bases, V lost 8 bases, and 10 bases had no gene match. This CDR3 spans 16 amino acids. The CDR3 nucleotides read TGTGCCAGCCTACGACTAGCGGGAGGGCCAGAGGAGACCCAGTACTTC. Translating it yields CASLRLAGGPEETQYF.

CDR3 sequence: CASSPLTGYSSTDTQYF. Here the CDR3 DNA reads TGTGCCAGCTCACCGTTGACAGGGTACTCTAGCACAGATACGCAGTATTTT. The J gene is TRBJ2-3, the V gene TRBV18; 7 nucleotides line up with TRBD1. This CDR3 contains 17 residues. Per germline, CDR1 KGHSH and CDR2 LQKENI. V lost 3 bases, J lost 0 bases, and 9 bases stayed unmatched.